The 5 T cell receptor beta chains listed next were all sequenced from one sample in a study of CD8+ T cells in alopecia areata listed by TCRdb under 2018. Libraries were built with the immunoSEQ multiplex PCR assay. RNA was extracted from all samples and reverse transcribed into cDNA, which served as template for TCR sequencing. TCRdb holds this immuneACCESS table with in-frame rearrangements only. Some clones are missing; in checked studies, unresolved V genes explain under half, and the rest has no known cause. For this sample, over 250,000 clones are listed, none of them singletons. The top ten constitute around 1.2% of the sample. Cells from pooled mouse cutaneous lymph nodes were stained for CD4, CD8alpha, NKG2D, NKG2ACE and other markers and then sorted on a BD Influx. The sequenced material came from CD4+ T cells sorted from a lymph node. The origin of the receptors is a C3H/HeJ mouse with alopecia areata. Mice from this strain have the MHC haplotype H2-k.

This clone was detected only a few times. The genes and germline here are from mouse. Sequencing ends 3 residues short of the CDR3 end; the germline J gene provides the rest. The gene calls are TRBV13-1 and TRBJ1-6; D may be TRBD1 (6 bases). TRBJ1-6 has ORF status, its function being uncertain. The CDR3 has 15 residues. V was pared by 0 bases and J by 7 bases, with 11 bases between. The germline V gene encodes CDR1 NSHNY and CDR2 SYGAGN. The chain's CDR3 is CASSDAGDKNSPLYF. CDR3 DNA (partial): TGTGCCAGCAGTGATGCAGGGGACAAAAATTCGCCC.

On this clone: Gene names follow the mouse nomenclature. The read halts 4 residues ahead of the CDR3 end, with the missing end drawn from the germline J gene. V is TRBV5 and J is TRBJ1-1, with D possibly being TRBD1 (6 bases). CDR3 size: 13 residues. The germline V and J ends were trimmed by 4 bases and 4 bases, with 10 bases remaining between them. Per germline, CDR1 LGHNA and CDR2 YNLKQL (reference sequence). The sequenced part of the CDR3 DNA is TGTGCCAGCAGCCCCCAGGGGCCCACA. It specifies CASSPQGPT. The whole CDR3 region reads CASSPQGPTEVFF.

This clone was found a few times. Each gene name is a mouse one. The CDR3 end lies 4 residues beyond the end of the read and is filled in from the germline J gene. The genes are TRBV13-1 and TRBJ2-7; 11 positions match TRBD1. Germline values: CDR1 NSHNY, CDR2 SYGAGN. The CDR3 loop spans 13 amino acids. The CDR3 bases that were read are TGTGCCAGCAAACGGGACAGGGGGTAT. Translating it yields CASKRDRGY. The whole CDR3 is CASKRDRGYEQYF.

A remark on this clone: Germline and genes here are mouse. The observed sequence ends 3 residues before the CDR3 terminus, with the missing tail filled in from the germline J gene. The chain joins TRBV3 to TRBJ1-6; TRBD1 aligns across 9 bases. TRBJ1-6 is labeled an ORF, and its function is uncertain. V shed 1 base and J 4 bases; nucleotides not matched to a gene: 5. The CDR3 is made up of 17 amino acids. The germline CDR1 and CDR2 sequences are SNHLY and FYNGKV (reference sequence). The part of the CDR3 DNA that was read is TGTGCCAGCAGCTTAGAGGACAGGGGATCTTATAATTCGCCC. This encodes CASSLEDRGSYNSP. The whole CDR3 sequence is CASSLEDRGSYNSPLYF.

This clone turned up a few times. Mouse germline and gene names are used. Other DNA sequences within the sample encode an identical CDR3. This CDR3 reads CAWSPGQGTGQLYF. CDR3 DNA (partial): TGTGCCTGGAGTCCGGGACAAGGCACCGGG. The chain is built from TRBV31 and TRBJ2-2; D possibly corresponds to TRBD1 (6 bases). The CDR3 goes on 4 residues after the read ends, and that part is filled in from the germline J gene. Germline V gives CDR1 GKSSPN, CDR2 SITVG. The ends were cut back, 1 base at V and 4 bases at J, with 10 bases in the middle. The CDR3 covers 14 residues.